Below are 14 T cell receptor beta chains sequenced from a single sample in a study of blood T cell repertoires in COVID-19. Here immunoSEQ multiplex PCR was the method, and the copy in TCRdb shows in-frame clones only, minus some. The sample includes 130,000 to 150,000 clones, more than 80% of them seen just once. Specimen: peripheral blood. These receptors were obtained from a woman of 80 years or more in a cohort sampled during active or convalescent COVID-19.

The rearrangement joins TRBV6-5 to TRBJ1-1, with 7 bases matching TRBD1. CDR3 size: 16 residues. After removal of 4 bases from V and 6 bases from J, the junction contained 14 bases not matched to a gene. Per germline, CDR1 MNHEY and CDR2 SVGAGI. CDR3 residues: CASSSGNSQGYAEAFF. In nucleotides, the CDR3 is TGTGCCAGCAGTTCCGGGAACTCACAGGGGTACGCTGAAGCTTTCTTT.

The chain has TRBV6-5 and TRBJ1-2; 9 nucleotides line up with TRBD1. The CDR3 is made up of 15 amino acids. Germline CDR1 is MNHEY and CDR2 is SVGAGI. J was trimmed by 4 bases and V by 5 bases; bases with no gene match: 8. The CDR3 sequence: CASSTGQGIRYGYTF. The CDR3 DNA is TGTGCCAGCAGTACCGGACAGGGGATCCGCTATGGCTACACCTTC.

CDR3 sequence reads: CASSYPRPSGGTEQFF. The DNA for the CDR3 is TGTGCCAGCAGTTACCCCCGGCCTAGCGGGGGAACTGAGCAGTTCTTC. The rearrangement links TRBV6-2 or TRBV6-3 to TRBJ2-1; 10 bases agree with TRBD2. The J segment lost 9 bases and the V segment lost 2 bases, leaving 10 bases of the junction unmatched. The CDR3 is 16 amino acids. CDR1 and CDR2 from the germline V gene are MNHEY and SVGEGT.

V gene TRBV3-1 (or the pseudogene TRBV3-2) combines with J gene TRBJ2-1; 11 bases map to TRBD2. The CDR3 contains 14 residues. Trimming at V came to 3 bases and at J to 6 bases, leaving 1 base not matched to a gene. Germline CDR1 reads LGHDT; CDR2 reads YNNKEL (reference sequence). The CDR3 DNA reads TGTGCCAGCAGCCAGACTAGCGGGGTCAATGAGCAGTTCTTC. This sequence encodes CASSQTSGVNEQFF.

This clone has only one observation. The V and J genes are TRBV19 and TRBJ1-2; D not certain. Germline loops: CDR1 LNHDA, CDR2 SQIVND (reference sequence). Trimming shortened V by 3 bases and J by 4 bases, and 12 bases separated the two germline ends. This CDR3 spans 14 amino acids. In DNA, the CDR3 is TGTGCCAGTAGTATCGCCGCATCAGGCTATGGCTACACCTTC. This gives the protein CASSIAASGYGYTF.

The chain carries TRBV3-1 (or the pseudogene TRBV3-2) and TRBJ1-6; a weak D match, TRBD1 (6 bases). The CDR3 is 14 residues long. The V end was cut by 1 base, the J end by 12 bases, with 13 bases between. The V gene's germline CDR1 is LGHDT and CDR2 YNNKEL (reference sequence). In DNA, the CDR3 is TGTGCCAGCAGCCAAGGGACAGCCGGCCTACCCCTCCACTTT. Translating it yields CASSQGTAGLPLHF.

In its sample, this clone was seen a few times. This sequence joins TRBV19 and TRBJ2-3; TRBD2 aligns across 9 bases. The CDR3 consists of 16 residues. Germline loops: CDR1 LNHDA, CDR2 SQIVND (reference sequence). V was pared by 6 bases and J by 5 bases, with 12 bases of the junction left unmatched. The CDR3: CASSPLAGTMGDTQYF. The CDR3 coding sequence is TGTGCCAGTAGCCCTCTAGCGGGGACTATGGGAGATACGCAGTATTTT.

This chain joins TRBV15 and TRBJ2-3; D possibly corresponds to TRBD1 (5 bases). V dropped 5 bases and J dropped 8 bases, with 17 bases sitting between them. The CDR3 loop spans 14 amino acids. The germline gives CDR1 LNHNV, CDR2 YYDKDF (reference sequence). CDR3 nucleotide sequence: TGTGCCACCAGCCTGTCAGGTGGGCAGGGTACGCAGTATTTT. It yields the protein CATSLSGGQGTQYF.

The chain is built from TRBV2 and TRBJ2-7; 8 bases are shared with TRBD1. CDR1 SNHLY and CDR2 FYNNEI come from the germline V gene. CDR3 length: 14 residues. The V and J ends lost 7 bases and 1 base, in that order; junction bases with no gene match: 6. The CDR3 spells CASTARDRSYEQYF. The CDR3 coding sequence is TGTGCCAGCACCGCCCGGGACAGGTCCTACGAGCAGTACTTC. Drawing the rest from reference TRBV2 and TRBJ2-7, the complete variable domain is EPEVTQTPSHQVTQMGQEVILRCVPISNHLYFYWYRQILGQKVEFLVSFYNNEISEKSEIFDDQFSVERPDGSNFTLKIRSTKLEDSAMYFCASTARDRSYEQYFGPGTRLTVT.

The chain has TRBV24-1 and TRBJ2-3; 9 bases map to TRBD2. This CDR3 is 19 amino acids long. Germline lookup yields CDR1 KGHDR and CDR2 SFDVKD. V lost 3 bases, J lost 0 bases, and 12 bases stayed unmatched. The CDR3 spells CATSDPRPASGASTDTQYF. CDR3 in DNA: TGTGCCACCAGTGATCCCCGTCCGGCTAGCGGGGCTAGCACAGATACGCAGTATTTT.

The table lists this clone with a few counts. The gene calls are TRBV7-2 and TRBJ2-5; 7 bases are a match to TRBD2. V shed 5 bases and J 2 bases; nucleotides not matched to a gene: 11. Germline CDR1 and CDR2: SGHTA and FQGNSA. CDR3 length equals 16 residues. The CDR3 spells CASSDRTRGSQETQYF. In DNA form, the CDR3 reads TGTGCCAGCAGCGACCGGACTAGGGGTAGTCAAGAGACCCAGTACTTC.

The V and J genes are TRBV9 and TRBJ2-5, with a weak D call TRBD1 (6 bases). Germline V gene sequence: CDR1 SGDLS, CDR2 YYNGEE. The CDR3 consists of 13 residues. V was cut by 4 bases and J by 4 bases, with 11 bases left in between. CDR3 coding DNA: TGTGCCAGCAGCACGACAGGCACAGAGACCCAGTACTTC. It is translated as CASSTTGTETQYF.

This clone was seen a single time. The V call is TRBV7-9, the J call TRBJ1-5; tentatively, D is TRBD1 (5 bases). V gave up 1 base and J gave up 7 bases, with 14 bases separating them. Germline lookup yields CDR1 SEHNR and CDR2 FQNEAQ (reference sequence). The CDR3 consists of 15 residues. As DNA, the CDR3 is TGTGCCAGCAGCTTAGACCAGGGTTTCGGGCAGCCCCAGCATTTT. Its translation: CASSLDQGFGQPQHF.

As concerns this clone: Within the sample, other DNA sequences also encode this same CDR3. The chain links TRBV5-1 to TRBJ1-2; possibly TRBD1 for D (5 bases). V was cut by 0 bases and J by 3 bases, with 9 bases left in between. The CDR3 is made up of 14 amino acids. The germline V gene has CDR1 SGHRS and CDR2 YFSETQ. The CDR3, as DNA: TGCGCCAGCAGCTTGGCTGGGGCTGACTATGGCTACACCTTC. It is translated as CASSLAGADYGYTF. Full variable domain (missing parts from reference TRBV5-1 and TRBJ1-2): KAGVTQTPRYLIKTRGQQVTLSCSPISGHRSVSWYQQTPGQGLQFLFEYFSETQRNKGNFPGRFSGRQFSNSRSEMNVSTLELGDSALYLCASSLAGADYGYTFGSGTRLTVV.